This T cell receptor (beta chain) was recorded in a study of blood T cell repertoires in COVID-19. Whole-study context: Whether acute or convalescent, the COVID-19 samples came from the United States, Italy and Spain. T cells, B-cell-depleted T cells, or PBMCs supplied cDNA or gDNA.

V was clipped by 5 bases and J by 7 bases; unmatched bases: 4. The CDR3 covers 13 residues. The germline V gene encodes CDR1 LNHDA and CDR2 SQIVND (reference sequence). Original methodology: Counts of nucleated cells, estimated from reference gene primer amplification, were obtained. Only in-frame clones appear in the TCRdb table, and some are missing; sequencing was by immunoSEQ multiplex PCR. From that table come the V and J calls and clone size; the DNA was used to work out D and trimming. The profile shows 310,000 or so clones, 86% of them singletons. The rearrangement uses TRBV19 and TRBJ1-5; 8 nucleotides align to TRBD1. Sequenced: peripheral blood. The origin of this receptor is a woman between 50 and 59 years old with acute or convalescent COVID-19. The CDR3 DNA reads as TGTGCCAGTAGTCCGGACAGGGAACAGCCCCAGCATTTT. Its protein product is CASSPDREQPQHF.